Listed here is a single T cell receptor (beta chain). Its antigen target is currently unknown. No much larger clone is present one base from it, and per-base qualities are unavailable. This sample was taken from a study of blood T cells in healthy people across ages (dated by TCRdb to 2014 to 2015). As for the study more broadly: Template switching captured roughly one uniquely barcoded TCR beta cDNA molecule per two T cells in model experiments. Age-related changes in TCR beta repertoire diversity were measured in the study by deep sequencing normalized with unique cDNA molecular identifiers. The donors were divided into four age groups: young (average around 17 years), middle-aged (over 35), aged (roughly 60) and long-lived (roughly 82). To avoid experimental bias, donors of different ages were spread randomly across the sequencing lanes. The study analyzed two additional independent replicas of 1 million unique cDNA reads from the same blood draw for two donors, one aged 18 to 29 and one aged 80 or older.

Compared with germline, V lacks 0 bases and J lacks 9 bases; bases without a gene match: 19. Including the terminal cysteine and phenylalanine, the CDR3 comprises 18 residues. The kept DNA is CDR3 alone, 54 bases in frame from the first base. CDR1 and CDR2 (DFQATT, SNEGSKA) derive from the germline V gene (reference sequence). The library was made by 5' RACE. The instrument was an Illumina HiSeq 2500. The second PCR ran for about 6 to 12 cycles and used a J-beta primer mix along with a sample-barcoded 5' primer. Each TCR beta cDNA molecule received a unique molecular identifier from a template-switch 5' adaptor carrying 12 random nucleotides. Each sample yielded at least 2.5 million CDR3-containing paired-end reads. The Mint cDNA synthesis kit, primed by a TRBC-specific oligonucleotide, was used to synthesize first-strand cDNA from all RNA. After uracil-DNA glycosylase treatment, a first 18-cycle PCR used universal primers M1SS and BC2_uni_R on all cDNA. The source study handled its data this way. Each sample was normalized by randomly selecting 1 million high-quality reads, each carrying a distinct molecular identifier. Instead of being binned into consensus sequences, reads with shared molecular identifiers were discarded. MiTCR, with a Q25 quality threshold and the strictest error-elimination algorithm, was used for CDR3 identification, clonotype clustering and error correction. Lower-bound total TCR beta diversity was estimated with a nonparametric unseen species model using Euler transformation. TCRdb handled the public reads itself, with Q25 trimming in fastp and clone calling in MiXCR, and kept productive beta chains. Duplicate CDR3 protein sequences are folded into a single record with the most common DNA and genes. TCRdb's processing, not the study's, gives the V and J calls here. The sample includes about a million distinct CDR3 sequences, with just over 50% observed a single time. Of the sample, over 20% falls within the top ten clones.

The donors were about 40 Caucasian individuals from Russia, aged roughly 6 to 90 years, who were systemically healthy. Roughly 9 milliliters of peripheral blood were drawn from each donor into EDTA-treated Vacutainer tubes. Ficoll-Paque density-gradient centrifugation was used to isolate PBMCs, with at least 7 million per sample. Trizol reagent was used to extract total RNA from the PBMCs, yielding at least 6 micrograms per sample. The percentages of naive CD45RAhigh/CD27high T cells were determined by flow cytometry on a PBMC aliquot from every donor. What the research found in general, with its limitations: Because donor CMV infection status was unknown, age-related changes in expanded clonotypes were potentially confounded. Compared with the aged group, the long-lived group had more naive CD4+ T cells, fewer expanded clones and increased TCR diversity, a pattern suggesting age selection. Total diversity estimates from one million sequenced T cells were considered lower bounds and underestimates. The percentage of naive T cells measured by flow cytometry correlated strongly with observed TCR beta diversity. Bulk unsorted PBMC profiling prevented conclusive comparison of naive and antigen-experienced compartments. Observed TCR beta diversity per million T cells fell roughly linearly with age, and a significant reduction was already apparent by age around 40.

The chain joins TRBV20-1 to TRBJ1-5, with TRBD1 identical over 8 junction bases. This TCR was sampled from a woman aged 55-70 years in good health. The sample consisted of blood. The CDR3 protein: CSARDGTAGTGENGPQHF. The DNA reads TGCAGTGCTAGAGACGGTACTGCAGGGACAGGAGAAAATGGGCCCCAGCATTTT.